The entry below gives a single T cell receptor (beta chain) sequence along with its context. The V end lost 7 bases, the J end lost 1 base, and 25 bases lay between the germline ends. Germline V gene data show CDR1 as ENHRY and CDR2 as SYGVKD. The CDR3 loop spans 18 amino acids. The data originate from a study of blood T cell repertoires in COVID-19. The overall study: In Cohort 3, a recovered donor had either two negative PCRs, clearance, or symptom resolution. The cDNA or gDNA used as material had been derived from T cells, B-cell-depleted T cells, or PBMCs.

Only in-frame clones appear in the TCRdb table, and some are missing; sequencing was by immunoSEQ multiplex PCR. The table includes some 200,000 clones, around 87% detected once. The sample comprised PBMCs or T cells enriched from blood (not recorded which). The chain couples TRBV10-3 to TRBJ1-1, with a tentative D call TRBD1 (5 bases). The clonotype comes from a young man in a cohort exposed to, infected with or recovered from COVID-19 (not recorded which). The CDR3 protein is CAITPRSFGGSGNTEAFF. In DNA form, the CDR3 reads TGTGCCATCACCCCCCGGAGCTTTGGGGGGTCGGGGAACACTGAAGCTTTCTTT.